The text below deals with one TCR beta chain. Its antigen is as yet unknown. This sample stems from a study of T cell responses to AZD1222 COVID-19 vaccine. Study-wide findings and caveats: Baseline serology detected seropositivity in only a handful of AZD1222 recipients.

TCRdb's copy holds only in-frame clones and misses some; the assay was immunoSEQ multiplex PCR. The data contain 99,000 or so clones, around 90% of them singletons. V gave up 7 bases and J gave up 2 bases, with 12 bases separating them. Per germline, CDR1 SNHLY and CDR2 FYNNEI. This CDR3 comprises 14 residues. The sequence was collected from an adult in good health. The chain joins TRBV2 to TRBJ2-1; no definite D call. The source was peripheral blood, collected on day 0 of AZD1222 vaccination. Here the CDR3 reads CASNFGRTYNEQFF. CDR3 DNA sequence: TGTGCCAGCAATTTCGGCAGGACCTACAATGAGCAGTTCTTC.